The clone carrying this T cell receptor (beta chain) was seen more than once but under ten times. This entry comes from a study of identical twins. The germline CDR1 and CDR2 sequences are MNHEY and SVGAGI. The CDR3 totals 15 residues. V dropped 2 bases and J dropped 1 base, with 9 bases sitting between them. One entry per CDR3 protein, called by TCRdb with MiXCR from the 5' RACE reads. This table has roughly 540,000 distinct CDR3 sequences, 20% to 25% appearing once. These data are also associated with another study on T cells expressing NK-cell markers. As reported in that work: Among CD8+ T cells from several donors, dominant NKG2C+ clonotypes accounted for about 1.0-7.0%.

V gene TRBV6-5 combines with J gene TRBJ1-5; D perhaps matches TRBD1 (5 bases). Sequenced: CD4+ T cells sorted from blood. The TCR was taken from a young woman in good health. The CDR3 sequence is CASSYDGGSNQPQHF. In DNA form, the CDR3 reads TGTGCCAGCAGTTACGATGGGGGGAGCAATCAGCCCCAGCATTTT.